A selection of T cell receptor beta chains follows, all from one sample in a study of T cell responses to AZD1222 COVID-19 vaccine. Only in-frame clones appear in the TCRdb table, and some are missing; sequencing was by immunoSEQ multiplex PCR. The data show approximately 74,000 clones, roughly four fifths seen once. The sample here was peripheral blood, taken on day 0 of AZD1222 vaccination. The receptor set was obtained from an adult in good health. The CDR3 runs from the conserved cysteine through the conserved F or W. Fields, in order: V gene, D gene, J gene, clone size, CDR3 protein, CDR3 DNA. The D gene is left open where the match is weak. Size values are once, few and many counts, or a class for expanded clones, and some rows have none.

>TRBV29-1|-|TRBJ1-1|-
CSVERRLNTEAFF
TGCAGCGTAGAAAGGCGGCTGAACACTGAAGCTTTCTTT
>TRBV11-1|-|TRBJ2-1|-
CASSSGLLTYNEQFF
TGTGCCAGCAGCTCCGGGCTCCTTACCTACAATGAGCAGTTCTTC
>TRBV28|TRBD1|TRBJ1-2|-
CASRAGTGAGYTF
TGTGCCAGCAGGGCCGGGACAGGGGCTGGCTACACCTTC
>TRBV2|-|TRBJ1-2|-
CASSGDRNYGYTF
TGTGCCAGCAGTGGTGACAGGAACTATGGCTACACCTTC
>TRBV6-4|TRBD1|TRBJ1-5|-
CASSDSGRGAGPQHF
TGTGCCAGCAGTGACTCGGGCAGGGGGGCCGGGCCCCAGCATTTT
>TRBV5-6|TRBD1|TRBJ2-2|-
CASSSLTYRGVAGELFF
TGTGCCAGCAGCTCCTTAACCTACAGGGGGGTCGCCGGGGAGCTGTTTTTT
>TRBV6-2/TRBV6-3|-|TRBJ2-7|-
CASSFRDKQYF
TGTGCCAGCAGTTTCCGGGACAAGCAGTACTTC
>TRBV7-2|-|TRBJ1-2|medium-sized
CASSLAGSGGYTF
TGTGCCAGCAGCTTAGCCGGCAGCGGGGGCTACACCTTC
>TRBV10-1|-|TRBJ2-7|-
CASSGYGKLYEQYF
TGCGCCAGCAGTGGGTACGGGAAGCTATACGAGCAGTACTTC
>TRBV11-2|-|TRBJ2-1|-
CASSRTSGSYNEQFF
TGTGCCAGCAGCCGCACTAGTGGGTCCTACAATGAGCAGTTCTTC
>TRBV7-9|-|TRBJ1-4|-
CASMGAGEKLFF
TGTGCCAGCATGGGGGCGGGTGAAAAACTGTTTTTT
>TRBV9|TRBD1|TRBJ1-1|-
CASSTTTGGTEAFF
TGTGCCAGCAGCACAACTACAGGGGGCACTGAAGCTTTCTTT
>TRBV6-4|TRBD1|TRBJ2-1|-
CASSSTQGARDEQFF
TGTGCCAGCAGCAGTACCCAGGGGGCTCGGGATGAGCAGTTCTTC
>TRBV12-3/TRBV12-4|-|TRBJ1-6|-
CASRNEGSPLHF
TGTGCCAGCAGGAATGAGGGTTCACCCCTCCACTTT
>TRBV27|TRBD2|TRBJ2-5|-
CASSSPGLAGMGQETQYF
TGTGCCAGCAGTTCGCCGGGACTAGCGGGCATGGGCCAAGAGACCCAGTACTTC
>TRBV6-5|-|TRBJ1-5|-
CASSHRTERHQPQHF
TGTGCCAGCAGTCACCGGACCGAAAGGCATCAGCCCCAGCATTTT
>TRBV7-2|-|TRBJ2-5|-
CASSVDLYQETQYF
TGTGCCAGCAGCGTGGACTTGTACCAAGAGACCCAGTACTTC
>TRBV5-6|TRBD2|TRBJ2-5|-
CASRKTGGLAAETQYF
TGTGCCAGCAGGAAGACGGGGGGACTAGCGGCAGAGACCCAGTACTTC